This TCR beta chain was profiled in a study of cytomegalovirus exposure and HLA in healthy donors. General study findings and limits: Of the V segments, some could not be distinguished, including TRBV6-2 and TRBV6-3, and were excluded. Cytomegalovirus-associated status was assigned to about 170 TCR beta chains.

About this clone: The antigen remains undetermined. The sample contains more than one DNA sequence encoding this CDR3.

The CDR3 spans 13 residues. Trimming left V 5 bases short and J 2 bases short, with 9 bases between. Germline CDR1 and CDR2: LNHDA and SQIVND (reference sequence). Each donor was healthy, and each was a bone marrow donor. The PCR employed 60 Vbeta primers together with 13 Jbeta primers. Clones were sequenced by immunoSEQ multiplex PCR, and TCRdb holds only the in-frame ones, with some missing. The top ten hold around 2.5% of the sample, which has approximately 170,000 clones, 77% seen once. Material for sequencing was PBMCs. The receptor comes from a woman in her thirties or forties in good health and CMV-seropositive. The chain couples TRBV19 to TRBJ1-2; D call uncertain. The DNA for the CDR3 is TGTGCCAGTAGTCAGACGGGGAACTATGGCTACACCTTC. Its protein product is CASSQTGNYGYTF. Full variable domain (outside the CDR3, taken from reference TRBV19 and TRBJ1-2): DGGITQSPKYLFRKEGQNVTLSCEQNLNHDAMYWYRQDPGQGLRLIYYSQIVNDFQKGDIAEGYSVSREKKESFPLTVTSAQKNPTAFYLCASSQTGNYGYTFGSGTRLTVV.